Each of the 14 T cell receptor beta chains below was sequenced from the same sample in a study of blood T cell repertoires in COVID-19. Repertoires were generated with immunoSEQ multiplex PCR, while TCRdb's copy carries only in-frame clones and drops some. The sample contains approximately 160,000 clones, approximately 73% of which appear only once. Source material: peripheral blood. These receptors were collected from a woman aged 80 or older with acute or convalescent COVID-19.

This clone was recorded once. This rearrangement joins TRBV5-1 to TRBJ2-5; 10 nucleotides align to TRBD1. CDR1 and CDR2 (germline): SGHRS, YFSETQ. Trimming cost V 0 bases and J 5 bases; bases outside gene matches: 7. This CDR3 region has 16 residues. CDR3 sequence (DNA): TGCGCCAGCAGCTTGGAGGGACAGGGGCCCGGGGAGACCCAGTACTTC. Translated: CASSLEGQGPGETQYF.

This chain links TRBV6-6 with TRBJ1-5; D might be TRBD1 (5 bases). CDR1 and CDR2 (germline): MNHNY, SVGAGI (reference sequence). This CDR3 contains 16 residues. Trimming shortened V by 6 bases and J by 2 bases, and 17 bases separated the two germline ends. CDR3 bases: TGTGCCAGCAGCTCCTCCCCTGACAGTCGCAATCAGCCCCAGCATTTT. It yields the protein CASSSSPDSRNQPQHF.

The chain carries TRBV7-2 and TRBJ2-1; D is ambiguous. Looked up from germline, CDR1 is SGHTA and CDR2 is FQGNSA. CDR3 size: 16 residues. Trimming removed 3 bases from V and 0 bases from J, with 12 bases in between. CDR3 sequence (DNA): TGTGCCAGCAGCTTTCCCCTAGGCCGCTCCTACAATGAGCAGTTCTTC. This translates into CASSFPLGRSYNEQFF.

The chain links TRBV5-1 to TRBJ2-3; TRBD2 aligns across 8 bases. Per the germline V gene, CDR1 is SGHRS and CDR2 is YFSETQ. Trimming at V came to 3 bases and at J to 3 bases, leaving 6 bases not matched to a gene. The CDR3 spans 15 residues. DNA for the CDR3: TGCGCCAGCAGCTCGGGGGGGATAAGGACAGATACGCAGTATTTT. Translation: CASSSGGIRTDTQYF.

V usage is TRBV19 and J usage is TRBJ2-1; TRBD2 matches at 12 bases. Trimming at V came to 3 bases and at J to 10 bases, leaving 10 bases not matched to a gene. Germline CDR1 LNHDA, CDR2 SQIVND (reference sequence). The CDR3 is made up of 16 amino acids. CDR3 sequence: CASSIRPSGRAGEQFF. CDR3 nucleotides: TGTGCCAGTAGTATCAGGCCTAGCGGGAGGGCGGGGGAGCAGTTCTTC.

The chain is built from TRBV11-3 and TRBJ1-1; D remains ambiguous. The CDR3 is 13 amino acids. Germline assignment: CDR1 SGHNT and CDR2 YENEEA. V was pared by 2 bases and J by 7 bases, with 11 bases between. CDR3 amino acids: CASSLFADNEAFF. CDR3 bases: TGTGCCAGCAGCTTATTTGCCGACAATGAAGCTTTCTTT.

The gene calls are TRBV19 and TRBJ1-2; D perhaps matches TRBD1 (5 bases). V was clipped by 8 bases and J by 7 bases, with 14 bases between them. The CDR3 has 12 amino acids. Germline CDR1 is LNHDA and CDR2 is SQIVND (reference sequence). CDR3 DNA: TGTGCCAGTTCATTCAGGGTCGGTGGCTACACCTTC. Its protein is CASSFRVGGYTF.

This clone was observed a single time. The chain employs TRBV10-3 and TRBJ2-7; 11 nucleotides match TRBD1. V shed 3 bases, J shed 3 bases, and the junction held 7 bases outside the gene matches. The V gene's germline CDR1 is ENHRY and CDR2 SYGVKD. This CDR3 is 16 amino acids long. Written as DNA, the CDR3 is TGTGCCATCAGTGACCAATCCGGGACAGGGGGCTACGAGCAGTACTTC. Translation: CAISDQSGTGGYEQYF.

This chain uses TRBV3-1 (or the pseudogene TRBV3-2) with TRBJ1-2, with 8 bases aligning to TRBD1. Germline lookup yields CDR1 LGHDT and CDR2 YNNKEL (reference sequence). This CDR3 contains 14 residues. The V segment lost 1 base and the J segment 2 bases; nucleotides outside the gene matches: 0. CDR3: CASSQGTGNYGYTF. The CDR3, as DNA: TGTGCCAGCAGCCAAGGGACAGGGAACTATGGCTACACCTTC.

The V and J genes are TRBV2 and TRBJ1-5; D is ambiguous. V was cut by 6 bases and J by 4 bases, with 13 bases left in between. Germline V gene lookup returns CDR1 SNHLY and CDR2 FYNNEI. The CDR3 has 14 residues. The CDR3 protein is CASRSQMTNQPQHF. The CDR3 DNA sequence: TGTGCCAGCAGATCACAAATGACTAATCAGCCCCAGCATTTT.

The chain is built from TRBV19 and TRBJ2-7; 7 bases match TRBD1. V shed 5 bases, J shed 1 base, and the junction held 8 bases outside the gene matches. Germline V CDR1 and CDR2: LNHDA, SQIVND (reference sequence). This CDR3 spans 15 amino acids. CDR3: CASSGDREPSYEQYF. CDR3 coding DNA: TGTGCCAGTAGTGGCGACAGGGAACCATCCTACGAGCAGTACTTC. Based on the CDR3 plus reference TRBV19 and TRBJ2-7, the full variable domain is DGGITQSPKYLFRKEGQNVTLSCEQNLNHDAMYWYRQDPGQGLRLIYYSQIVNDFQKGDIAEGYSVSREKKESFPLTVTSAQKNPTAFYLCASSGDREPSYEQYFGPGTRLTVT.

Points on this clone: Mismatch with germline at one junction end may stem from a read error. V gene TRBV3-1 (or the pseudogene TRBV3-2) combines with J gene TRBJ1-6, with D unclear. This CDR3 comprises 14 residues. Germline V gives CDR1 LGHDT, CDR2 YNNKEL (reference sequence). CDR3 DNA sequence: TGTGCCAGCAGCGGTGACGGAGATAATTCCCCCCTCCACTTT. Encoded protein: CASSGDGDNSPLHF.

The chain links TRBV6-5 to TRBJ1-2, with D maybe TRBD1 (6 bases). Germline V lookup: CDR1 MNHEY, CDR2 SVGAGI. The CDR3 loop spans 14 amino acids. Trimming took off 7 bases at V and 4 bases at J, with 16 bases between the two ends. This chain's CDR3 is CASTPYDRTYGYTF. The CDR3 DNA is TGTGCCAGCACCCCCTACGACAGGACCTATGGCTACACCTTC.

The V gene is TRBV20-1, the J gene TRBJ2-7, with 8 bases lining up with TRBD2. Germline trimming cut 3 bases from V and 5 bases from J; bases unmatched to any gene: 12. The germline V gene encodes CDR1 DFQATT and CDR2 SNEGSKA (reference sequence). The CDR3 extends over 15 amino acids. CDR3 sequence (DNA): TGCAGTGCTAGTAGTCCCGGGCTAGCGGGTGACGAGCAGTACTTC. As protein: CSASSPGLAGDEQYF.